These 6 T cell receptor beta chains were sequenced from one sample in a study of shared clonotypes between healthy human individuals. Sequencing used immunoSEQ multiplex PCR; TCRdb keeps in-frame clones, though not all of them. The table lists about 2.4 million clones, around 94% of them singletons, with under 0.15% in the top ten. Sample: naive CD4+ T cells sorted from blood. Subset of the sample: CD45RA+ positively selected. These receptors were obtained from a man aged 18 to 30 in good health.

This sequence joins TRBV28 and TRBJ1-4; D is unresolved. Germline V gene lookup returns CDR1 MDHEN and CDR2 SYDVKM. V was pared by 5 bases and J by 15 bases, with 16 bases between. The CDR3 runs 12 residues. The DNA of the CDR3 is TGTGCCAGCAGTGACCCAACCACGGGAGTGTTTTTT. This encodes CASSDPTTGVFF.

The V gene is TRBV2, the J gene TRBJ1-5; the match to TRBD1 covers 9 bases. V lost 3 bases, J lost 10 bases, and 10 bases stayed unmatched. CDR3 length equals 15 residues. Germline loops: CDR1 SNHLY, CDR2 FYNNEI. CDR3 bases: TGTGCCAGCAGTGATTTTGGGACAGGGAATAGTCCCCAGCATTTT. It translates to CASSDFGTGNSPQHF.

The sample holds a few counts of this clone. This chain's CDR3 is CASSPRTSAPYGYTF. CDR3 sequence (DNA): TGCGCCAGCAGCCCGCGGACATCCGCACCTTATGGCTACACCTTC. The rearrangement links TRBV10-1 to TRBJ1-2; possibly TRBD1 for D (5 bases). Looked up from germline, CDR1 is WNHNN and CDR2 is SYGVQD (reference sequence). The CDR3 totals 15 residues. Trimming stripped 6 bases from V and 5 bases from J, with 19 bases between.

The chain combines TRBV2 with TRBJ2-7, with 10 nucleotides matching TRBD2. The CDR3 length is 19 residues. The V and J ends lost 1 base and 0 bases, in that order; junction bases with no gene match: 12. Germline values: CDR1 SNHLY, CDR2 FYNNEI. The CDR3 protein is CASSEGGPSGGPYSYEQYF. The DNA for the CDR3 is TGTGCCAGCAGTGAAGGGGGTCCTAGCGGGGGCCCTTACTCCTACGAGCAGTACTTC.

The chain's CDR3 is CAIERYQETQYF. Here the CDR3 DNA reads TGTGCGATTGAGCGGTACCAAGAGACCCAGTACTTC. J is TRBJ2-5 and V is TRBV6-1, with D perhaps matching TRBD2 (5 bases). Germline-derived CDR1 and CDR2 are MNHNS and SASEGT. This CDR3 region has 12 residues.

This rearrangement joins TRBV6-1 to TRBJ1-3; 9 nucleotides line up with TRBD1. J lost 2 bases, V lost 6 bases, and 5 bases had no gene match. Per germline, CDR1 MNHNS and CDR2 SASEGT. CDR3 length: 15 amino acids. The DNA of the CDR3 is TGTGCCAGCAGAGGAGGGACAGGGACTGGAAACACCATATATTTT. It translates to CASRGGTGTGNTIYF.